What follows are 26 T cell receptor beta chains derived from one specimen sequenced in a study of T cells in Graves' hyperthyroidism and ophthalmopathy. TCR beta CDR3 regions were amplified from RNA. The TCR CDR3 was amplified in a first-round RT-PCR using the HTBI primer set. TCRdb re-analysed the multiplex PCR reads in MiXCR, keeping a single row per CDR3 protein. The sample lists hundreds of thousands of distinct CDR3 sequences, around 15% occurring once. The sequencing sample was made of blood. The source is a woman aged 25 to 45 with Graves' hyperthyroidism.

Many counts were recorded for this clonotype. The CDR3: CASSSSAGTGETQYF. The CDR3 region has the DNA TGCGCCAGCAGCTCGTCAGCGGGAACGGGAGAGACCCAGTACTTC. The J gene is TRBJ2-5, the V gene TRBV5-1; 7 nucleotides agree with TRBD2. The CDR3 length is 15 residues. V lost 3 bases and J lost 4; bases outside the gene matches: 9. Per the germline V gene, CDR1 is SGHRS and CDR2 is YFSETQ.

In this sample, this clonotype turned up many times. The chain links TRBV28 to TRBJ1-2, with D unresolved. V lost 3 bases to trimming and J lost 12 bases, with 14 bases between them. Germline CDR1 is MDHEN and CDR2 is SYDVKM. The length of the CDR3 is 12 residues. The CDR3, as DNA: TGTGCCAGCAGTTTCGGTACGGAACAACACACCTTC. It is translated as CASSFGTEQHTF.

The rearrangement uses TRBV6-1 and TRBJ2-7; D is unresolved. Trimming shortened V by 4 bases and J by 5 bases, and 21 bases separated the two germline ends. This CDR3 spans 16 amino acids. Germline V gene sequence: CDR1 MNHNS, CDR2 SASEGT. The CDR3 nucleotides are TGTGCCAGCAGTGGTCAGGTAGGTCGGCATACGGACGAGCAGTACTTC. Its translation: CASSGQVGRHTDEQYF.

This clonotype was observed at least ten times. This rearrangement joins TRBV3-1 to TRBJ1-5; no clear D. This CDR3 has 13 amino acids. Germline values: CDR1 LGHDT, CDR2 YNNKEL (reference sequence). Trimming shortened V by 0 bases and J by 7 bases, and 7 bases separated the two germline ends. This CDR3 reads CASSQDSRQPQHF. CDR3 coding DNA: TGTGCCAGCAGCCAAGATAGTCGGCAGCCCCAGCATTTT.

This clonotype came up a few times. The rearrangement uses TRBV30 and TRBJ2-7; D remains unclear. This CDR3 has 12 amino acids. V lost 0 bases and J lost 6, with 9 bases in between. Germline V gives CDR1 GTSNPN, CDR2 SVGIG (reference sequence). For the CDR3, the DNA is TGTGCCTGGAGTGTAATTTGGGCCGAGCAGTACTTC. This codes for CAWSVIWAEQYF. The full variable domain, in which reference TRBV30 and TRBJ2-7 provide the parts outside the CDR3, is SQTIHQWPATLVQPVGSPLSLECTVEGTSNPNLYWYRQAAGRGLQLLFYSVGIGQISSEVPQNLSASRPQDRQFILSSKKLLLSDSGFYLCAWSVIWAEQYFGPGTRLTVT.

This clonotype has a count of ten or more. V gene TRBV12-5 combines with J gene TRBJ2-1, with D tentatively TRBD1 or TRBD2 (5 bases each). Germline V gene sequence: CDR1 LGHNT, CDR2 FRNRAP. The CDR3 runs to 14 residues. The V and J ends lost 5 bases and 0 bases respectively, with 8 bases between them. The CDR3: CASGLGGSYNEQFF. CDR3 nucleotides: TGTGCTAGTGGTCTTGGGGGCTCCTACAATGAGCAGTTCTTC.

The chain employs TRBV7-9 and TRBJ2-5; weak D call: TRBD2 (5 bases). Germline V gene lookup returns CDR1 SEHNR and CDR2 FQNEAQ (reference sequence). V was pared by 11 bases and J by 3 bases, with 16 bases between. The CDR3 spans 13 residues. This CDR3 reads CAVLGIGEETQYF. The CDR3 bases are TGTGCCGTCCTCGGGATTGGAGAAGAGACCCAGTACTTC.

The chain is built from TRBV24-1 and TRBJ1-2, with TRBD1 identical over 12 bases. Germline CDR1 KGHDR, CDR2 SFDVKD. V was pared by 4 bases and J by 5 bases, with 10 bases of the junction left unmatched. CDR3 length equals 17 residues. CDR3 nucleotides: TGTGCCACCAGTGAATCCGGGACAGGGGGCCTTTTTTATGGCTACACCTTC. It codes for CATSESGTGGLFYGYTF.

The rearrangement uses TRBV7-9 and TRBJ1-1; D not certain. V was shortened by 8 bases and J by 1 base, with 11 bases between the two germline ends. The V gene's germline CDR1 is SEHNR and CDR2 FQNEAQ (reference sequence). The CDR3 has 13 residues. CDR3 sequence: CASRDWGNTEAFF. The CDR3, as DNA: TGTGCCAGCCGAGATTGGGGGAACACTGAAGCTTTCTTT.

The chain uses TRBV7-9 and TRBJ1-6; D may be TRBD1 (5 bases). This CDR3 has 15 residues. Trimming removed 0 bases at V and 10 bases at J, with 13 bases between. Looked up from germline, CDR1 is SEHNR and CDR2 is FQNEAQ (reference sequence). Written as DNA, the CDR3 is TGTGCCAGCAGCTTAGCGACCGTGCAGGGATCACCCCTCCACTTT. Translation gives CASSLATVQGSPLHF. Full variable domain (missing parts from reference TRBV7-9 and TRBJ1-6): DTGVSQNPRHKITKRGQNVTFRCDPISEHNRLYWYRQTLGQGPEFLTYFQNEAQLEKSRLLSDRFSAERPKGSFSTLEIQRTEQGDSAMYLCASSLATVQGSPLHFGNGTRLTVT.

The chain links TRBV4-3 to TRBJ2-7; unclear D gene. Between the trimmed V and J ends, which lost 1 base and 0 bases, there was a span of 10 bases. Germline V CDR1 and CDR2: LGHNA, YSLEER. The CDR3 spans 15 residues. CDR3 DNA: TGCGCCAGCAGCCAAGTGGACGGCGCCTCCTACGAGCAGTACTTC. It yields the protein CASSQVDGASYEQYF.

This clonotype was seen many times. CDR3: CASSTTGGNAYEQYF. The CDR3 coding sequence is TGTGCCAGCAGCACTACAGGGGGTAACGCCTACGAGCAGTACTTC. The V and J genes are TRBV7-6 and TRBJ2-7; 8 bases match TRBD1. The junction had 8 bases not matched to a gene; V was cut back by 5 bases and J by 2 bases. The CDR3 loop spans 15 amino acids. Looked up from germline, CDR1 is SGHVS and CDR2 is FNYEAQ.

This clonotype was seen a few times. The chain carries TRBV5-1 and TRBJ2-1, with TRBD2 as a possible D gene (6 bases). The CDR3 runs 15 residues. The V and J ends lost 0 bases and 10 bases respectively, with 17 bases between them. Per the germline V gene, CDR1 is SGHRS and CDR2 is YFSETQ. The CDR3 DNA reads TGCGCCAGCAGCTTGGAGGAGGGCAGTCATGTGGAGCAGTTCTTC. Residues: CASSLEEGSHVEQFF.

V is TRBV4-1 and J is TRBJ1-4, with TRBD1 as a possible D gene (6 bases). CDR1 is MGHRA, CDR2 YSYEKL, per germline. V was cut by 5 bases and J by 6 bases, with 10 bases left in between. The CDR3 has 13 amino acids. CDR3 sequence (DNA): TGCGCCAGCAGCTCAGGGGTCGATGAAAAACTGTTTTTT. Its protein is CASSSGVDEKLFF.

This clonotype was seen a few times. The chain uses TRBV4-1 and TRBJ1-3; possible D gene TRBD1, 6 bases. V lost 4 bases and J 1 base, leaving 14 bases between the germline ends. CDR3 length: 16 residues. Germline CDR1 MGHRA, CDR2 YSYEKL. CDR3 DNA: TGCGCCAGCAGCCTAGGGACAACCGGGTCTGGAAACACCATATATTTT. Translated, it gives CASSLGTTGSGNTIYF.

This clonotype turned up a few times. The junction differs from germline at one of its ends, possibly a read error. This chain joins TRBV12-3 or TRBV12-4 and TRBJ2-5, with 7 bases aligning to TRBD1. CDR3 size: 15 residues. The CDR3 nucleotides read TGTGCCAGCAGTTGGACCGGGACAGCCCAAGGGACCCAGTACTTC. This codes for CASSWTGTAQGTQYF.

The chain recombines TRBV19 with TRBJ2-6; D possibly corresponds to TRBD2 (5 bases). The CDR3 spans 17 residues. Germline V gene data show CDR1 as LNHDA and CDR2 as SQIVND (reference sequence). V lost 9 bases, J lost 3 bases, and 21 bases lay in between. DNA of the CDR3: TGTGCCAGACCAGCACCCGGGGATGAGAGTGGGGCCAACGTCCTGACTTTC. This codes for CARPAPGDESGANVLTF.

This clonotype was counted many times. The rearrangement uses TRBV7-2 and TRBJ2-7, with TRBD2 identical over 12 bases. Germline V gene lookup returns CDR1 SGHTA and CDR2 FQGNSA. V lost 1 base, J lost 2 bases, and 6 bases stayed unmatched. The CDR3 has 17 residues. In DNA form, the CDR3 reads TGTGCCAGCAGCTTAGTGCTAGCGGGAGGGCGGCCCTACGAGCAGTACTTC. This codes for CASSLVLAGGRPYEQYF. Together with reference TRBV7-2 and TRBJ2-7, the CDR3 gives the full variable domain: GAGVSQSPSNKVTEKGKDVELRCDPISGHTALYWYRQSLGQGLEFLIYFQGNSAPDKSGLPSDRFSAERTGGSVSTLTIQRTQQEDSAVYLCASSLVLAGGRPYEQYFGPGTRLTVT.

This clonotype was counted ten times or more. V and J are TRBV28 and TRBJ2-5; the D gene is possibly TRBD2 (5 bases). Trimming took off 5 bases at V and 1 base at J, with 14 bases between the two ends. The CDR3 covers 15 residues. Germline V CDR1 and CDR2: MDHEN, SYDVKM. Here the CDR3 reads CASSALRGTQETQYF. The CDR3 region has the DNA TGTGCCAGCAGTGCCCTCCGGGGAACCCAAGAGACCCAGTACTTC.

The chain joins TRBV20-1 to TRBJ1-6; D is ambiguous. This CDR3 comprises 14 residues. The germline V gene encodes CDR1 DFQATT and CDR2 SNEGSKA (reference sequence). V lost 3 bases to trimming and J lost 9 bases, with 15 bases between them. The CDR3 nucleotides read TGCAGTGCTAGGGTATGGATGACGGGTTCACCCCTCCACTTT. Its translation is CSARVWMTGSPLHF.

This clonotype showed up many times. The chain combines TRBV7-9 with TRBJ2-7; D possibly corresponds to TRBD1 (6 bases). The CDR3 length is 13 residues. CDR1 is SEHNR, CDR2 FQNEAQ, per germline (reference sequence). Trimming took 5 bases from V and 5 from J, leaving 13 bases between them. The CDR3 DNA sequence: TGTGCCAGCAGCCATCCTGAGGGGGACGAGCAGTACTTC. Amino acids: CASSHPEGDEQYF.

This clonotype showed up many times. The CDR3 DNA is TGTGCCAGCACCGGGGACAGGGGTTTAGAACAGCCCCAGCATTTT. The encoded protein is CASTGDRGLEQPQHF. The V call is TRBV28, the J call TRBJ1-5, with 10 bases fitting TRBD1. With V trimmed by 7 bases and J by 7 bases, 10 bases remained unmatched. Germline V lookup: CDR1 MDHEN, CDR2 SYDVKM. This CDR3 comprises 15 residues.

This clonotype was counted at least ten times. The V call is TRBV28, the J call TRBJ2-5, with TRBD1 matching 9 bases. V shed 4 bases and J 4 bases; nucleotides not matched to a gene: 4. In germline, CDR1 is MDHEN, CDR2 SYDVKM. This CDR3 comprises 14 residues. Here the CDR3 reads CASSSGQGRETQYF. CDR3 nucleotides: TGTGCCAGCAGTTCGGGACAGGGTAGAGAGACCCAGTACTTC.

This clonotype was seen a handful of times. J is TRBJ2-1 and V is TRBV19; TRBD1 agrees at 8 bases. This CDR3 has 15 amino acids. Per germline, CDR1 LNHDA and CDR2 SQIVND (reference sequence). With 3 bases clipped from V and 9 bases from J, the junction kept 10 bases outside the gene matches. CDR3 nucleotides: TGTGCCAGTAGTATTTGGGGGACAGGTGCCGGTGAGCAGTTCTTC. It yields the protein CASSIWGTGAGEQFF.

The V gene is TRBV6-5, the J gene TRBJ2-5, with 7 bases aligning to TRBD1. With 4 bases clipped from V and 12 bases from J, the junction kept 5 bases outside the gene matches. The CDR3 spans 11 residues. The germline V gene has CDR1 MNHEY and CDR2 SVGAGI. CDR3 in amino acids: CASSFSGGKYF. As DNA, the CDR3 is TGTGCCAGCAGTTTCTCAGGGGGAAAGTACTTC.

This clonotype was observed a handful of times. The chain is built from TRBV7-9 and TRBJ2-5, with no clear D. The V gene lost 6 bases and the J gene lost 3 bases, with 8 bases spanning the gap. Looked up from germline, CDR1 is SEHNR and CDR2 is FQNEAQ (reference sequence). The CDR3 length is 12 residues. CDR3 sequence reads: CASRRTEETQYF. CDR3 bases: TGTGCCAGCAGAAGAACCGAAGAGACCCAGTACTTC.